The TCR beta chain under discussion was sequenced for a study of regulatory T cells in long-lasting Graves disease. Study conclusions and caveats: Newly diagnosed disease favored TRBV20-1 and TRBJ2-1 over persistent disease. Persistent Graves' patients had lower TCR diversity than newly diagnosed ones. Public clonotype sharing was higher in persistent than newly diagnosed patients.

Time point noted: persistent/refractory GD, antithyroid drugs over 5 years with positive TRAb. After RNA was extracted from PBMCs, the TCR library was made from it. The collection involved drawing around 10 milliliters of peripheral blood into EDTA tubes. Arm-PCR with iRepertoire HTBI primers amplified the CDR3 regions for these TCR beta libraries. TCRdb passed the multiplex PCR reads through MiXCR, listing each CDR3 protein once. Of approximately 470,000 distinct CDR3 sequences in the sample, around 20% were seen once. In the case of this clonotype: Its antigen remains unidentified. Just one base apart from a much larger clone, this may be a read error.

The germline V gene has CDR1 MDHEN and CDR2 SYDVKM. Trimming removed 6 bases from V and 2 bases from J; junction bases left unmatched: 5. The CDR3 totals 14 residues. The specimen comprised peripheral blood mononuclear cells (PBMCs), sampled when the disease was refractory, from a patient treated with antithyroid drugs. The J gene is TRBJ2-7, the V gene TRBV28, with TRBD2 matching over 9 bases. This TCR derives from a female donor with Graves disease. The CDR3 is CASRRTSAAYEQYF. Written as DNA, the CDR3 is TGTGCCAGCAGACGGACTAGCGCTGCCTACGAGCAGTACTTC.